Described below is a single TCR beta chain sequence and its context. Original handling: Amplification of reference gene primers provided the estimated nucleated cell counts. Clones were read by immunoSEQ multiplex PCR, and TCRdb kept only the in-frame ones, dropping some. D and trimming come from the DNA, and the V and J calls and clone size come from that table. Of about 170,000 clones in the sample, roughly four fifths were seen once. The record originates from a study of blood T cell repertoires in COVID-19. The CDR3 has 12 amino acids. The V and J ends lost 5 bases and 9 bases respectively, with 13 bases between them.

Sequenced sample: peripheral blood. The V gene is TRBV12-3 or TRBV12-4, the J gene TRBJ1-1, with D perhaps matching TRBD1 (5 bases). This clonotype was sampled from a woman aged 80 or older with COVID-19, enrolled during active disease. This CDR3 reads CASSPPRQQAFF. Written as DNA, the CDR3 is TGTGCCAGCAGTCCCCCGAGACAGCAAGCTTTCTTT.